Below are 32 T cell receptor beta chains sequenced from a single sample in a study of OX40 agonist ivuxolimab in advanced cancers. Libraries were prepared by immunoSEQ multiplex PCR; TCRdb keeps only in-frame clonotypes and omits some of them. The repertoire holds some 35,000 clones, about nine tenths seen once, with 7% to 10% in the top ten. The specimen was CD4+ or CD8+ T cells sorted from blood, collected in a trial of the OX40 agonist ivuxolimab. These receptors were taken from an adult with an advanced solid tumor such as melanoma, head and neck, liver or kidney cancer.

The chain uses TRBV4-1 and TRBJ2-2; 12 bases map to TRBD1. CDR1 and CDR2 from the germline V gene are MGHRA and YSYEKL. The V and J ends lost 1 base and 6 bases, in that order; junction bases with no gene match: 6. The CDR3 is 17 residues long. The CDR3 spells CASSQALWDRGPGELFF. The CDR3 nucleotides read TGCGCCAGCAGCCAAGCCCTATGGGACAGGGGGCCCGGGGAGCTGTTTTTT.

This clone has only one observation. The chain links TRBV27 to TRBJ1-1; D might be TRBD1 (5 bases). CDR1 and CDR2 (germline): MNHEY, SMNVEV (reference sequence). The CDR3 runs to 18 residues. The ends were cut back, 3 bases at V and 0 bases at J, with 20 bases in the middle. The CDR3: CASSFTGRGLVLNTEAFF. The CDR3 DNA is TGTGCCAGCAGTTTCACTGGCCGGGGGTTGGTTCTGAACACTGAAGCTTTCTTT.

The chain has TRBV5-4 and TRBJ2-3; 15 bases align to TRBD2. V lost 0 bases and J lost 5; bases outside the gene matches: 7. Per germline, CDR1 SGHNT and CDR2 YYREEE (reference sequence). The CDR3 is 18 amino acids. CDR3 protein: CASSLGTSGRAVGDTQYF. As DNA, the CDR3 is TGTGCCAGCAGCTTGGGGACTAGCGGGAGGGCCGTCGGAGATACGCAGTATTTT.

This chain connects TRBV5-1 to TRBJ2-3, with 9 bases aligning to TRBD2. This CDR3 is built from 18 residues. The V gene end was trimmed by 4 bases and the J gene end by 0 bases; junction bases not matched to a gene: 12. Germline V CDR1 and CDR2: SGHRS, YFSETQ. The chain's CDR3 is CASSGGLTSGRSTDTQYF. The CDR3 DNA reads as TGCGCCAGCAGCGGCGGACTTACTAGCGGGCGGAGCACAGATACGCAGTATTTT.

This clone was observed a single time. V and J are TRBV2 and TRBJ1-2, with 7 bases aligning to TRBD1. Germline values: CDR1 SNHLY, CDR2 FYNNEI. Trimming removed 5 bases from V and 5 bases from J; junction bases left unmatched: 5. The CDR3 extends over 13 amino acids. CDR3 sequence (DNA): TGTGCCAGCAGTCGACAGGGCCGTTATGGCTACACCTTC. It is translated as CASSRQGRYGYTF.

The table lists this clone with a few counts. The J gene is TRBJ1-1, the V gene TRBV30, with a weak D call TRBD1 (6 bases). Germline V gene lookup returns CDR1 GTSNPN and CDR2 SVGIG (reference sequence). The V end lost 0 bases, the J end lost 1 base, and 12 bases lay between the germline ends. The CDR3 is made up of 15 amino acids. The CDR3 nucleotides read TGTGCCTGGAGTGTACAGGGTGGAAGGAACACTGAAGCTTTCTTT. It codes for CAWSVQGGRNTEAFF.

This rearrangement joins TRBV30 to TRBJ1-2; D ambiguous. This CDR3 comprises 12 residues. The germline V gene has CDR1 GTSNPN and CDR2 SVGIG (reference sequence). The V and J ends lost 0 bases and 5 bases respectively, with 7 bases between them. Here the CDR3 reads CAWSVGGYGYTF. The CDR3 DNA sequence: TGTGCCTGGAGTGTAGGCGGGTATGGCTACACCTTC.

The gene calls are TRBV5-6 and TRBJ2-3; D is uncertain. Germline V gives CDR1 SGHDT, CDR2 YYEEEE. The CDR3 runs to 14 residues. V was clipped by 0 bases and J by 1 base, with 6 bases between them. The CDR3 here is CASSLEVGTDTQYF. CDR3 nucleotides: TGTGCCAGCAGCTTGGAGGTGGGCACAGATACGCAGTATTTT.

The chain recombines TRBV28 with TRBJ1-4; D is ambiguous. Germline CDR1 is MDHEN and CDR2 is SYDVKM. The V and J ends lost 5 bases and 5 bases respectively, with 18 bases between them. The CDR3 is made up of 16 amino acids. CDR3 amino acids: CASSLLKAVTNEKLFF. The CDR3 nucleotides read TGTGCCAGCAGTCTCCTAAAGGCGGTGACGAATGAAAAACTGTTTTTT. Together with reference TRBV28 and TRBJ1-4, the CDR3 gives the full variable domain: DVKVTQSSRYLVKRTGEKVFLECVQDMDHENMFWYRQDPGLGLRLIYFSYDVKMKEKGDIPEGYSVSREKKERFSLILESASTNQTSMYLCASSLLKAVTNEKLFFGSGTQLSVL.

The chain carries TRBV4-2 and TRBJ1-2; 8 positions agree with TRBD1. Trimming took 4 bases from V and 7 from J; bases not matched to a gene: 17. Looked up from germline, CDR1 is LGHNA and CDR2 is YNFKEQ. The CDR3 covers 17 residues. The CDR3 region has the DNA TGTGCCAGCAGCCCCACCCTGACCGGGACAGGAAGCTTTGGCTACACCTTC. Protein: CASSPTLTGTGSFGYTF.

The chain employs TRBV4-1 and TRBJ1-5; weak D call: TRBD1 (6 bases). This CDR3 is 16 amino acids long. Germline V gives CDR1 MGHRA, CDR2 YSYEKL. The germline V and J ends were trimmed by 0 bases and 0 bases, with 9 bases remaining between them. CDR3 DNA sequence: TGCGCCAGCAGCCAAGAAGGGGGGGATAGCAATCAGCCCCAGCATTTT. Translated: CASSQEGGDSNQPQHF.

This chain joins TRBV9 and TRBJ1-3; D is undetermined. This CDR3 is built from 16 residues. Per germline, CDR1 SGDLS and CDR2 YYNGEE. Deletions cut 3 bases from V and 4 bases from J, with 17 bases between. For the CDR3, the DNA is TGTGCCAGCAGCGCTTCCGAAGTGGGTCGCGGAAACACCATATATTTT. As protein: CASSASEVGRGNTIYF.

This clone is a singleton in its sample. This CDR3 reads CASSLTFIIWFRLRGSGNTIYF. CDR3 coding DNA: TGTGCCAGCAGCTTAACCTTTATTATCTGGTTTCGCCTCCGCGGCTCTGGAAACACCATATATTTT. The chain links TRBV7-3 to TRBJ1-3; no reliable D call. V lost 0 bases and J 0 bases, leaving 27 bases between the germline ends. In germline, CDR1 is SGHTA, CDR2 FQGTGA. There are 22 residues in the CDR3. The full variable domain, rest sourced from reference TRBV7-3 and TRBJ1-3, is GAGVSQTPSNKVTEKGKYVELRCDPISGHTALYWYRQSLGQGPEFLIYFQGTGAADDSGLPNDRFFAVRPEGSVSTLKIQRTERGDSAVYLCASSLTFIIWFRLRGSGNTIYFGEGSWLTVV.

The chain joins TRBV28 to TRBJ1-2, with D possibly matching TRBD1 (5 bases). Trimming left V 3 bases short and J 0 bases short, with 11 bases between. Germline CDR1 MDHEN, CDR2 SYDVKM. The CDR3 is made up of 15 amino acids. CDR3 in DNA: TGTGCCAGCAGTTTCCCGGGGGGAGCTAACTATGGCTACACCTTC. It yields the protein CASSFPGGANYGYTF.

The chain couples TRBV2 to TRBJ1-4, with unresolved D. Per the germline V gene, CDR1 is SNHLY and CDR2 is FYNNEI. Between the trimmed V and J ends, which lost 8 bases and 8 bases, there was a span of 9 bases. This CDR3 contains 11 residues. CDR3: CASGEMEKLFF. The CDR3 nucleotides are TGTGCCAGCGGCGAGATGGAAAAACTGTTTTTT.

The CDR3 bases are TGTGCCAGCGGGGCCCCACAGGGCAACGATGAAAAACTGTTTTTT. Translated, it gives CASGAPQGNDEKLFF. The V call is TRBV25-1, the J call TRBJ1-4, with D possibly being TRBD1 (6 bases). This CDR3 is 15 amino acids long. Germline V gene lookup returns CDR1 MGHDK and CDR2 SYGVNS. V lost 8 bases and J lost 6, with 19 bases in between.

J is TRBJ1-5 and V is TRBV6-5; D gene uncertain. The ends were cut back, 5 bases at V and 9 bases at J, with 14 bases in the middle. The CDR3 spans 13 residues. The germline V gene has CDR1 MNHEY and CDR2 SVGAGI. This CDR3 is CASSAEPGRPQHF. CDR3 in DNA: TGTGCCAGCAGTGCCGAACCGGGGAGGCCCCAGCATTTT.

This clone has just one count. This rearrangement joins TRBV10-3 to TRBJ2-7; D tentatively fits TRBD1 or TRBD2 (5 bases each). Germline CDR1 is ENHRY and CDR2 is SYGVKD. The CDR3 loop spans 12 amino acids. V was pared by 11 bases and J by 5 bases, with 16 bases between. The CDR3 DNA follows: TGTGCCGCCTCCACACGAGGGGACGAGCAGTACTTC. Translated: CAASTRGDEQYF.

The rearrangement uses TRBV5-1 and TRBJ1-2; 8 nucleotides match TRBD1. The CDR3 length is 15 residues. Trimming cost V 4 bases and J 0 bases; bases outside gene matches: 5. Per the germline V gene, CDR1 is SGHRS and CDR2 is YFSETQ. The CDR3 DNA reads as TGCGCCAGCAGCCGTGACAGGGGCTCTAACTATGGCTACACCTTC. Its translation is CASSRDRGSNYGYTF.

This CDR3 is CAIRIETGGIYGYTF. DNA for the CDR3: TGTGCCATCAGAATAGAGACAGGGGGCATCTATGGCTACACCTTC. The chain has TRBV10-3 and TRBJ1-2; 10 positions agree with TRBD1. CDR1 is ENHRY and CDR2 is SYGVKD in the germline V gene. Trimming at V came to 6 bases and at J to 4 bases, leaving 8 bases not matched to a gene. This CDR3 has 15 residues.

The rearrangement joins TRBV6-6 to TRBJ1-2; the D gene is possibly TRBD1 (6 bases). This CDR3 has 14 amino acids. V was clipped by 7 bases and J by 14 bases, with 26 bases between them. The V gene's germline CDR1 is MNHNY and CDR2 SVGAGI (reference sequence). The CDR3: CASISSGAPTDCTF. The DNA for the CDR3 is TGTGCCAGCATCAGCTCAGGGGCCCCAACAGATTGTACCTTC.

This clone has a handful of counts. V is TRBV7-8 and J is TRBJ1-3; D gene unclear. Per the germline V gene, CDR1 is SGHVS and CDR2 is FQNEAQ. V lost 5 bases and J lost 1, with 9 bases in between. This CDR3 has 14 amino acids. The CDR3 is CASSPGTSGNTIYF. The DNA for the CDR3 is TGTGCCAGCAGCCCCGGTACTTCTGGAAACACCATATATTTT.

This clone has more than one count but fewer than ten. J is TRBJ2-3 and V is TRBV19, with a tentative D call TRBD1 (6 bases). V lost 7 bases, J lost 4 bases, and 18 bases lay in between. The CDR3 is 15 residues long. Per the germline V gene, CDR1 is LNHDA and CDR2 is SQIVND (reference sequence). As DNA, the CDR3 is TGTGCCAGTACTCCTGACAGGAGCAGGGCAGATACGCAGTATTTT. It yields the protein CASTPDRSRADTQYF. Complete variable domain (other parts from reference TRBV19 and TRBJ2-3): DGGITQSPKYLFRKEGQNVTLSCEQNLNHDAMYWYRQDPGQGLRLIYYSQIVNDFQKGDIAEGYSVSREKKESFPLTVTSAQKNPTAFYLCASTPDRSRADTQYFGPGTRLTVL.

The chain employs TRBV7-9 and TRBJ2-5; 14 nucleotides line up with TRBD2. CDR1 SEHNR and CDR2 FQNEAQ come from the germline V gene (reference sequence). The CDR3 has 15 residues. The V segment lost 5 bases and the J segment 5 bases; nucleotides outside the gene matches: 4. The CDR3 protein is CASSQGLAGGETQYF. CDR3 coding DNA: TGTGCCAGCAGCCAAGGACTAGCGGGAGGCGAGACCCAGTACTTC.

The chain links TRBV19 to TRBJ1-2; the match to TRBD1 covers 8 bases. The germline gives CDR1 LNHDA, CDR2 SQIVND (reference sequence). The CDR3 consists of 15 residues. Trimming removed 4 bases from V and 5 bases from J; junction bases left unmatched: 9. CDR3 coding DNA: TGTGCCAGTAGTAATCCCGTACAGGGGGTTTATGGCTACACCTTC. Translated, it gives CASSNPVQGVYGYTF.

J is TRBJ1-5 and V is TRBV27, with D unresolved. CDR3 length equals 15 residues. Germline assignment: CDR1 MNHEY and CDR2 SMNVEV (reference sequence). V was trimmed by 6 bases and J by 0 bases, leaving 12 bases between them. The CDR3 sequence is CASRIRIYSNQPQHF. For the CDR3, the DNA is TGTGCCAGCAGGATAAGGATTTATAGCAATCAGCCCCAGCATTTT.

The V call is TRBV27, the J call TRBJ2-1, with 7 bases identical to TRBD1. The germline V gene encodes CDR1 MNHEY and CDR2 SMNVEV (reference sequence). There are 14 residues in the CDR3. J lost 6 bases, V lost 5 bases, and 7 bases had no gene match. CDR3 region: CASSLRQGRNEQFF. The CDR3 DNA reads as TGTGCCAGCAGTCTCCGACAGGGCCGCAATGAGCAGTTCTTC.

This clone has more than one count but fewer than ten. The V call is TRBV5-1, the J call TRBJ1-1; 7 bases are a match to TRBD1. Germline V gene lookup returns CDR1 SGHRS and CDR2 YFSETQ. This CDR3 contains 11 residues. Trimming took 4 bases from V and 11 from J; bases not matched to a gene: 5. CDR3 amino acids: CASSIDREAFF. DNA of the CDR3: TGCGCCAGCAGCATCGACAGGGAGGCTTTCTTT.

The chain has TRBV7-2 and TRBJ2-5, with D perhaps matching TRBD2 (6 bases). The CDR3 length is 14 residues. Germline assignment: CDR1 SGHTA and CDR2 FQGNSA. Trimming stripped 4 bases from V and 1 base from J, with 10 bases between. CDR3 bases: TGTGCCAGCAGCTGGCCGGGACTCCAAGAGACCCAGTACTTC. It yields the protein CASSWPGLQETQYF. Using reference TRBV7-2 and TRBJ2-5 for the parts outside the CDR3, the full variable domain is GAGVSQSPSNKVTEKGKDVELRCDPISGHTALYWYRQSLGQGLEFLIYFQGNSAPDKSGLPSDRFSAERTGGSVSTLTIQRTQQEDSAVYLCASSWPGLQETQYFGPGTRLLVL.

This chain connects TRBV10-3 to TRBJ2-1; the D call may be TRBD1 or TRBD2 (6 bases each). Per germline, CDR1 ENHRY and CDR2 SYGVKD. CDR3 size: 16 residues. V was pared by 0 bases and J by 2 bases, with 11 bases between. The CDR3: CAISESGGGTYNEQFF. The DNA of the CDR3 is TGTGCCATCAGTGAGTCAGGAGGGGGGACCTACAATGAGCAGTTCTTC.

DNA for the CDR3: TGCGCCAGCAGCTTTCAGGATAGCACAGATACGCAGTATTTT. Its protein product is CASSFQDSTDTQYF. The genes are TRBV5-1 and TRBJ2-3, with D hard to call. From germline, CDR1 is SGHRS and CDR2 YFSETQ. The CDR3 length is 14 residues. Trimming took off 2 bases at V and 0 bases at J, with 7 bases between the two ends.

This chain uses TRBV2 with TRBJ1-4; no reliable D call. Trimming removed 4 bases at V and 10 bases at J, with 16 bases between. This CDR3 spans 14 amino acids. Germline V lookup: CDR1 SNHLY, CDR2 FYNNEI. In DNA form, the CDR3 reads TGTGCCAGCAGTGGAGACTCTCCAGTCGGAAAACTGTTTTTT. As protein: CASSGDSPVGKLFF.